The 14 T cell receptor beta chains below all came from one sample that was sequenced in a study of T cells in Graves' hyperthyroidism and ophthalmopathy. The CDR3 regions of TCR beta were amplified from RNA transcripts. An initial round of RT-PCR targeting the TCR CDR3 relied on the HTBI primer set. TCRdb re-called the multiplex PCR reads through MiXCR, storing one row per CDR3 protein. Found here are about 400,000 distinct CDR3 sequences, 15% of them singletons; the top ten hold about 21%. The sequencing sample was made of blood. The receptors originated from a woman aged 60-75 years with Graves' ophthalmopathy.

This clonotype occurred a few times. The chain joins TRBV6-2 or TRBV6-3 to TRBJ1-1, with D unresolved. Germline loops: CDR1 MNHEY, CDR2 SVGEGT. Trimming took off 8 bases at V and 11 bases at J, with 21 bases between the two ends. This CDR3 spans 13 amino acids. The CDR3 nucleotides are TGTGCCAGCGAGGGCAGCTTTGAACAATGGGCTTTCTTT. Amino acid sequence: CASEGSFEQWAFF.

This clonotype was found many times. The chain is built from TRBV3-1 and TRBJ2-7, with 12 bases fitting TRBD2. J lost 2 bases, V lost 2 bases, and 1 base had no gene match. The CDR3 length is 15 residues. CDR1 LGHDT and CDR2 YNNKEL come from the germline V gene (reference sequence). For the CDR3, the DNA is TGTGCCAGCAGCCAACTAGCGGGAGGGCCCTACGAGCAGTACTTC. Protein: CASSQLAGGPYEQYF.

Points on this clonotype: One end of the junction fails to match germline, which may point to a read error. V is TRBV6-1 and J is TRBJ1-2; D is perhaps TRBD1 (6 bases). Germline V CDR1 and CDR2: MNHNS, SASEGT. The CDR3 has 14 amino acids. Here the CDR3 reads CASGDGGPPYGYTF. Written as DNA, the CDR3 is TGTGCCAGCGGTGATGGGGGGCCACCCTATGGCTACACCTTC.

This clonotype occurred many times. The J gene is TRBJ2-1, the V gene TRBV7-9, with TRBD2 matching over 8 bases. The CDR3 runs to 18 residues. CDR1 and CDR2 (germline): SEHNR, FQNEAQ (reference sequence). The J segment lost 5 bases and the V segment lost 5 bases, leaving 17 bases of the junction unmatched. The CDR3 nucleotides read TGTGCCAGCAGCCATCTCTTTACTAGCGGAAAGGGCCACAATGAGCAGTTCTTC. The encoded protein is CASSHLFTSGKGHNEQFF.

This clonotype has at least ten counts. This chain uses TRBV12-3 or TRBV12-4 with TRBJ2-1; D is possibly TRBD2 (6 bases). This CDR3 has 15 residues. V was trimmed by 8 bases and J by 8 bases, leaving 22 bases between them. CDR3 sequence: CASGPVTGVGYEQFF. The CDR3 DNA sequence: TGTGCCAGCGGGCCCGTGACGGGAGTGGGCTATGAGCAGTTCTTC.

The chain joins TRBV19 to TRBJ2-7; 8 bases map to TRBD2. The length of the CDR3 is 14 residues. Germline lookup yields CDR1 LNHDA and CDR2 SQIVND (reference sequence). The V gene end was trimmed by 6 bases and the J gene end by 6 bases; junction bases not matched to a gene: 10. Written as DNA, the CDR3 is TGTGCCAGTAGATTGGGACTAGGATCCGGCGAGCAGTACTTC. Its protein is CASRLGLGSGEQYF. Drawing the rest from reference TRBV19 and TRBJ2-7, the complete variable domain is DGGITQSPKYLFRKEGQNVTLSCEQNLNHDAMYWYRQDPGQGLRLIYYSQIVNDFQKGDIAEGYSVSREKKESFPLTVTSAQKNPTAFYLCASRLGLGSGEQYFGPGTRLTVT.

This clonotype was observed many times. This CDR3 reads CASSLVSSGMPYEQYF. Written as DNA, the CDR3 is TGTGCCAGCAGCTTGGTGTCCAGCGGGATGCCCTACGAGCAGTACTTC. V usage is TRBV5-6 and J usage is TRBJ2-7, with 7 bases lining up with TRBD2. J gave up 2 bases and V 0 bases, and 8 bases lay outside the gene matches. The CDR3 has 16 amino acids. The germline CDR1 and CDR2 sequences are SGHDT and YYEEEE.

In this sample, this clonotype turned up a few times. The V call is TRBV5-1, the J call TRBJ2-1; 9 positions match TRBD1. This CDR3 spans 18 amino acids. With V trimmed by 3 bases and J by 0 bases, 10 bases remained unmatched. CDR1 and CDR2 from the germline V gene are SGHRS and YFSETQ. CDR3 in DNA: TGCGCCAGCAGCTGGCCGGGACAGGGTTACGGCTCCTACAATGAGCAGTTCTTC. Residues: CASSWPGQGYGSYNEQFF.

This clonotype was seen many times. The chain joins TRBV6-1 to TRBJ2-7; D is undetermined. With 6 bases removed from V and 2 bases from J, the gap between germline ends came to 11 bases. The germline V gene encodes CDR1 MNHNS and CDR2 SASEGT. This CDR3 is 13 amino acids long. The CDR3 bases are TGTGCCAGCAGAGTTGGCAGGACCTACGAGCAGTACTTC. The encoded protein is CASRVGRTYEQYF.

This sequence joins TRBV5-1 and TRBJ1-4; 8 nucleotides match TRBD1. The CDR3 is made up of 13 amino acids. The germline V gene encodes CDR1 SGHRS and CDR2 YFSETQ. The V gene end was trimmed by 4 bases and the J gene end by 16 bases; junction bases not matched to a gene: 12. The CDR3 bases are TGCGCCAGCAGCCCGGGGGACAGGCCTGAACCGTTTTTT. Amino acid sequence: CASSPGDRPEPFF.

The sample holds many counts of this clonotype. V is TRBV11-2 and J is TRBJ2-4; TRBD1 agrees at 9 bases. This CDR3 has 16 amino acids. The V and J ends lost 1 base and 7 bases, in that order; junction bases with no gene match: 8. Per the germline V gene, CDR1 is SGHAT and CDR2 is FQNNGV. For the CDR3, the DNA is TGTGCCAGCAGCTTAGGCCCGGGACAGGGAGTGAACATTCAGTACTTC. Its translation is CASSLGPGQGVNIQYF.

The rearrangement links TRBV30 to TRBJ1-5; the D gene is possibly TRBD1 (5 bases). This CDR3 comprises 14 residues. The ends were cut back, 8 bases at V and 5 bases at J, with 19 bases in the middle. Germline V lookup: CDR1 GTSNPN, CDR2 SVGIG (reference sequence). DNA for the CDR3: TGTGCCAGTACCACAGAAGGGGTATATCAGCCCCAGCATTTT. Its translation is CASTTEGVYQPQHF.

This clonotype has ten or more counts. CDR3 sequence (DNA): TGTGCCAGCAGCTTAGGCAGGGAATACAATGAGCAGTTCTTC. Encoded protein: CASSLGREYNEQFF. The gene calls are TRBV7-2 and TRBJ2-1, with D possibly TRBD1 on 5 matching bases. Trimming took 1 base from V and 4 from J, leaving 8 bases between them. Germline V CDR1 and CDR2: SGHTA, FQGNSA. The CDR3 is made up of 14 amino acids.

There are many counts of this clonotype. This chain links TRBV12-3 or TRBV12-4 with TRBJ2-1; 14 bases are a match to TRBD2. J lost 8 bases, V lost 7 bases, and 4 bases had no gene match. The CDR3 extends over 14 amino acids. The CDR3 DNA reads TGTGCCAGCACCCGACTAGCGGGAGGGGATGAGCAGTTCTTC. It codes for CASTRLAGGDEQFF.